This T cell receptor (beta chain) was sequenced during a study of blood T cell repertoires in COVID-19. TCRdb keeps only in-frame clones here, not all; method: immunoSEQ multiplex PCR. The sample has about 280,000 clones; about four fifths are singletons. Trimming shortened V by 5 bases and J by 4 bases, and 14 bases separated the two germline ends. This CDR3 is built from 14 residues. Germline V gene sequence: CDR1 SEHNR, CDR2 FQNEAQ (reference sequence). The receptor was derived from a man between 35 and 55 years old who had been exposed to COVID-19. The V gene is TRBV7-9, the J gene TRBJ1-2; TRBD1 is a possible D gene (6 bases). The sequencing input was PBMCs or T cells enriched from blood (not recorded which). CDR3 in amino acids: CASSPQGYAYGYTF. As DNA, the CDR3 is TGTGCCAGCAGCCCACAGGGATACGCCTATGGCTACACCTTC.